This is a list of T cell receptor beta chains from one sample in a study of T cell responses to AZD1222 COVID-19 vaccine. Method: immunoSEQ multiplex PCR; TCRdb's copy keeps in-frame clones and lacks some. The data hold 150,000 to 200,000 clones, with 85% to 90% observed a single time. The source was peripheral blood, collected on day 0 of AZD1222 vaccination. The source is an adult in good health. Each CDR3 is given with its conserved first and last residue. A D gene is named only where the DNA matches it firmly. Some rows have no size entry. The others give once, few or many, or a class for an expanded clone.

D gene	clone size	J gene	V gene	CDR3 protein	CDR3 DNA
-	few	TRBJ1-3	TRBV5-4	CAIVTDSNSGNTIYF	TGTGCCATCGTTACTGACAGCAACTCTGGAAACACCATATATTTT
TRBD1	-	TRBJ1-6	TRBV6-5	CASSYQGGSPLHF	TGTGCCAGCAGTTACCAGGGGGGGTCACCCCTCCACTTT
-	-	TRBJ1-1	TRBV3-1/TRBV3-2	CASSHGETEAFF	TGTGCCAGCAGCCATGGGGAGACTGAAGCTTTCTTT
TRBD2	-	TRBJ2-2	TRBV9	CASSAYSGGELFF	TGTGCCAGCAGCGCGTATAGCGGGGGGGAGCTGTTTTTT
-	-	TRBJ1-3	TRBV6-5	CASSYNRIFSGNTIYF	TGTGCCAGCAGTTATAACAGGATTTTCTCTGGAAACACCATATATTTT
TRBD1	-	TRBJ1-1	TRBV19	CASSIPRTGNTEAFF	TGTGCCAGTAGTATACCCCGGACAGGGAACACTGAAGCTTTCTTT
-	-	TRBJ2-2	TRBV3-1/TRBV3-2	CASSQARDRDTGELFF	TGTGCCAGCAGCCAAGCCCGGGACCGAGACACCGGGGAGCTGTTTTTT
TRBD1	-	TRBJ1-1	TRBV7-9	CASSLARGQGRNTEAFF	TGTGCCAGCAGCTTAGCGCGGGGACAGGGTAGGAACACTGAAGCTTTCTTT
TRBD1	-	TRBJ2-6	TRBV27	CASSPDRGGSGANVLTF	TGTGCCAGCAGCCCGGACAGGGGAGGCTCTGGGGCCAACGTCCTGACTTTC
-	-	TRBJ1-5	TRBV9	CASSPVADNQPQHF	TGTGCCAGCAGCCCAGTGGCAGACAATCAGCCCCAGCATTTT
TRBD1	-	TRBJ1-5	TRBV25-1	CASSAGTGRGQPQHF	TGTGCCAGCAGTGCCGGGACAGGGCGAGGTCAGCCCCAGCATTTT
TRBD1	-	TRBJ1-2	TRBV4-2	CASSPGDRGFDGYTF	TGTGCCAGCAGCCCCGGCGACAGGGGATTCGATGGCTACACCTTC
-	once	TRBJ1-3	TRBV7-9	CASSPVGGNTIYF	TGTGCCAGCAGCCCTGTAGGGGGAAACACCATATATTTT
TRBD2	-	TRBJ2-3	TRBV5-4	CASNEASGGSDTQYF	TGTGCCAGCAACGAAGCTAGCGGGGGATCAGATACGCAGTATTTT
-	-	TRBJ1-1	TRBV7-2	CASSFFGLEAFF	TGTGCCAGCAGCTTTTTCGGACTGGAAGCTTTCTTT
-	-	TRBJ1-4	TRBV2	CASSDRGKATNEKLFF	TGTGCCAGCAGTGACAGGGGAAAGGCAACTAATGAAAAACTGTTTTTT
-	-	TRBJ1-1	TRBV10-3	CATRPGVDTEAFF	TGTGCCACGCGACCAGGGGTGGACACTGAAGCTTTCTTT
-	-	TRBJ2-3	TRBV6-5	CASTPRTTDTQYF	TGTGCCAGCACACCAAGGACGACAGATACGCAGTATTTT
-	-	TRBJ1-1	TRBV9	CASSVFVTTEAFF	TGTGCCAGCAGCGTTTTTGTGACCACTGAAGCTTTCTTT
-	-	TRBJ1-1	TRBV6-5	CASSYSIGIGSTEAFF	TGTGCCAGCAGTTACTCGATAGGGATAGGAAGCACTGAAGCTTTCTTT
-	-	TRBJ2-3	TRBV6-5	CASSYRASTDTQYF	TGTGCCAGCAGTTACAGAGCAAGCACAGATACGCAGTATTTT
-	-	TRBJ2-6	TRBV19	CASSITARGAGANVLTF	TGTGCCAGTAGTATAACTGCCCGCGGGGCTGGGGCCAACGTCCTGACTTTC
-	-	TRBJ1-1	TRBV3-1/TRBV3-2	CASSPRPTEAFF	TGTGCCAGCAGCCCCCGGCCGACAGAAGCTTTCTTT
-	-	TRBJ2-3	TRBV27	CASSLTSSTDTQYF	TGTGCCAGCAGTTTAACTTCCAGTACAGATACGCAGTATTTT
-	-	TRBJ1-1	TRBV5-4	CASSLAIQEREAFF	TGTGCCAGCAGCTTGGCCATACAGGAGAGAGAAGCTTTCTTT
TRBD1	-	TRBJ2-2	TRBV6-5	CANRGPGTGELFF	TGTGCCAACAGGGGGCCGGGCACCGGGGAGCTGTTTTTT
-	-	TRBJ1-6	TRBV5-4	CASSLAAGTNSPLHF	TGTGCCAGCAGCTTGGCCGCGGGGACCAATTCACCCCTCCACTTT
-	-	TRBJ1-6	TRBV18	CASSQNRDSPLHF	TGTGCCAGCTCACAAAACAGGGATTCACCCCTCCACTTT
-	-	TRBJ1-6	TRBV21-1	CASSKFRGQVLCGVSSYNSPLHF	TGTGCCAGCAGCAAATTCCGGGGACAGGTCCTGTGTGGGGTGAGCTCCTATAATTCACCCCTCCACTTT
TRBD1	-	TRBJ1-2	TRBV6-1	CASSVEGQGAVYGYTF	TGTGCCAGCAGTGTAGAGGGACAGGGGGCGGTCTATGGCTACACCTTC
-	-	TRBJ2-1	TRBV6-1	CASSEGGTFSSEQFF	TGTGCCAGCAGTGAAGGGGGGACGTTTAGTAGTGAGCAGTTCTTC
-	once	TRBJ1-1	TRBV3-1/TRBV3-2	CASSQQLLTEAFF	TGTGCCAGCAGCCAACAGCTGCTAACTGAAGCTTTCTTT
-	-	TRBJ1-4	TRBV10-3	CAISPARGRGATNEKLFF	TGTGCCATCAGCCCCGCCCGGGGTCGGGGTGCAACTAATGAAAAACTGTTTTTT
-	few	TRBJ2-2	TRBV4-3	CASSQAGAYGELFF	TGCGCCAGCAGCCAAGCGGGGGCCTACGGGGAGCTGTTTTTT
-	-	TRBJ2-7	TRBV29-1	CSVEVGSYEQYF	TGCAGCGTTGAGGTGGGTTCCTACGAGCAGTACTTC
-	-	TRBJ2-7	TRBV5-1	CASSFTGIEQYF	TGCGCCAGCAGCTTCACCGGGATCGAGCAGTACTTC
-	-	TRBJ2-2	TRBV6-5	CASTSAGPTGELFF	TGTGCCAGCACCTCGGCGGGGCCCACCGGGGAGCTGTTTTTT
-	-	TRBJ2-4	TRBV6-4	CASSDEGTEAKNIQYF	TGTGCCAGCAGTGACGAGGGGACGGAAGCCAAAAACATTCAGTACTTC
-	-	TRBJ2-7	TRBV11-2	CASTVSGSYEQYF	TGTGCCAGCACCGTTAGCGGTTCCTACGAGCAGTACTTC
-	-	TRBJ2-2	TRBV21-1	CASSDKGDRGLAGELFF	TGTGCCAGCAGCGACAAAGGGGACAGGGGGCTGGCCGGGGAGCTGTTTTTT
-	-	TRBJ1-5	TRBV5-6	CASSLIRAQGQPQHF	TGTGCCAGCAGCTTGATTCGGGCTCAGGGTCAGCCCCAGCATTTT
-	-	TRBJ2-1	TRBV9	CASSVVGTPYNEQFF	TGTGCCAGCAGCGTAGTAGGGACTCCGTACAATGAGCAGTTCTTC
-	-	TRBJ1-2	TRBV19	CASSIMPGGSNYGYTF	TGTGCCAGTAGTATTATGCCCGGAGGGTCTAACTATGGCTACACCTTC
-	-	TRBJ2-6	TRBV7-9	CASSPAISGANVLTF	TGTGCCAGCAGCCCCGCGATCTCTGGGGCCAACGTCCTGACTTTC
-	-	TRBJ2-2	TRBV6-5	CASSFMVNTGELFF	TGTGCCAGCAGTTTCATGGTGAACACCGGGGAGCTGTTTTTT
-	once	TRBJ2-5	TRBV7-9	CASSLAGALQETQYF	TGTGCCAGCAGCTTAGCAGGGGCCCTCCAAGAGACCCAGTACTTC
TRBD1	-	TRBJ1-1	TRBV28	CASSLSGDRGVAFF	TGTGCCAGCAGTTTATCGGGGGACAGGGGGGTAGCTTTCTTT
TRBD1	-	TRBJ1-1	TRBV28	CASSTGQGEAFF	TGTGCCAGCAGCACAGGACAGGGTGAAGCTTTCTTT
-	-	TRBJ2-1	TRBV5-3	CARSLDRPSNEQFF	TGTGCCAGAAGCTTGGACAGGCCCTCCAATGAGCAGTTCTTC
-	-	TRBJ2-3	TRBV19	CASSILGGGTDTQYF	TGTGCCAGTAGTATTTTAGGCGGGGGCACAGATACGCAGTATTTT